This entry is about one T cell receptor (beta chain). Reverse transcription of about 0.45 to 1 ug RNA used random hexamers. Amplification of TCR beta CDR3 spanned 54 Vbeta and 13 Jbeta via immunoSEQ multiplex PCR. A single record per CDR3 protein comes from TCRdb applying MiXCR to the immunoSEQ multiplex PCR reads. The sample carries a few hundred thousand distinct CDR3 sequences, just under 95% recorded once. The data were obtained in a study of CD8 T cells in Susac syndrome. Purification of the CD8+ and CD4+ T cells relied on negative isolation, and TEMRA cells underwent FACS enrichment. The J segment lost 1 base and the V segment lost 3 bases, leaving 2 bases of the junction unmatched. This CDR3 spans 15 amino acids. Germline CDR1 SEHNR, CDR2 FQNEAQ (reference sequence).

The TCR originated in a human donor with multiple sclerosis. V is TRBV7-9 and J is TRBJ2-2; the match to TRBD1 covers 7 bases. The source material was CD4+ T cells from PBMCs. CDR3 nucleotide sequence: TGTGCCAGCAGCTTCTGGACAGGGAACACCGGGGAGCTGTTTTTT. It encodes CASSFWTGNTGELFF.